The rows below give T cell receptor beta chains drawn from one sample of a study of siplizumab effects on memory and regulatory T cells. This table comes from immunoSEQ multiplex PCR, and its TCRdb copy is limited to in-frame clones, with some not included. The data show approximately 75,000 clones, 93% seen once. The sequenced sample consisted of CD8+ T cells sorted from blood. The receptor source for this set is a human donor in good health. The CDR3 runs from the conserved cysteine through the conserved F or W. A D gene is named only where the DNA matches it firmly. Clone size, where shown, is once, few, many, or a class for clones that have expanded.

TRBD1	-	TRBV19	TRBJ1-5	TGTGCCAGTAGTGACCGTGGACAGGTTAGCAATCAGCCCCAGCATTTT	CASSDRGQVSNQPQHF
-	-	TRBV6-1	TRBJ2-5	TGTGCCAGCAGTGTATGGGGACCGGGGGAGACCCAGTACTTC	CASSVWGPGETQYF
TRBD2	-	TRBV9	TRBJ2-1	TGTGCCAGCAGCGAAGCGGGGGTAGGCTACAATGAGCAGTTCTTC	CASSEAGVGYNEQFF
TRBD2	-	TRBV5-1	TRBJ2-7	TGCGCCAGCAGCTCCCCCCAAGCGGGGAGATACGAGCAGTACTTC	CASSSPQAGRYEQYF
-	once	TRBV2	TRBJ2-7	TGTGCCAGCAGTGAAGCAGGGGGGGTTTACGAGCAGTACTTC	CASSEAGGVYEQYF
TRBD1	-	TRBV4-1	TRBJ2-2	TGCGCCAGCAGCCAGGGGGAGGACAGGGGGACCGGGGAGCTGTTTTTT	CASSQGEDRGTGELFF
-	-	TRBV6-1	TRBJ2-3	TGTGCCAGCAGTGAAGCGAAGACCTCGGGAGATACGCAGTATTTT	CASSEAKTSGDTQYF
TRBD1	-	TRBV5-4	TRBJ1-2	TGTGCCAGCAGACGCAGGGGGCTGGCTAACTATGGCTACACCTTC	CASRRRGLANYGYTF
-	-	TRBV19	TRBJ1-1	TGTGCCTGTACGGGGGGTGCCCAAGCTTTCTTT	CACTGGAQAFF
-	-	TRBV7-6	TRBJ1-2	TGTGCCAGCAGCTTAGGGCCTACCGGGGGCTACACCTTC	CASSLGPTGGYTF
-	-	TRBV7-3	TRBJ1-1	TGTGCCAGCAGCTTAATGGGGGCGGAGAACACTGAAGCTTTCTTT	CASSLMGAENTEAFF
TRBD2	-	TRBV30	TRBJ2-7	TGTGCCTGGCTTAGCGGGGGCGACGAGCAGTACTTC	CAWLSGGDEQYF
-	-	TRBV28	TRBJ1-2	TGTGCCAGCAGATCCCTACAGGGAGTCTATGGCTACACCTTC	CASRSLQGVYGYTF
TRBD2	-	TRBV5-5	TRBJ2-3	TGTGCCAGCAGCCTGTCTAGCGGGGGAAGCACAGATACGCAGTATTTT	CASSLSSGGSTDTQYF
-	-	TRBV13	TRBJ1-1	TGTGCCAGCAGCGATGCCGGGGTGGGTGAAGCTTTCTTT	CASSDAGVGEAFF
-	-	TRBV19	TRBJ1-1	TGTGCCAGTAGTGCCGGACAGTACACTGAAGCTTTCTTT	CASSAGQYTEAFF
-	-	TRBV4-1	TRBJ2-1	TGCGCCAGCAGCCAAGGGGTAGTTTTAGGTGAGCAGTTCTTC	CASSQGVVLGEQFF
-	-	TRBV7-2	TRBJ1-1	TGTGCCAGCAGCTTAGGATTCTCGGGCGGGGGAACGGGAACTGAAGCTTTCTTT	CASSLGFSGGGTGTEAFF
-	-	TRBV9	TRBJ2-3	TGTGCCAGCAGCGCCTTAACCACAGATACGCAGTATTTT	CASSALTTDTQYF
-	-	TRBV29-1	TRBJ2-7	TGCAGCGTTGACCTCGGGGATACCTACGAGCAGTACTTC	CSVDLGDTYEQYF
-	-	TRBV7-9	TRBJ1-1	TGTGCCAGCAGGGGACCGGACAGCAACACTGAAGCTTTCTTT	CASRGPDSNTEAFF
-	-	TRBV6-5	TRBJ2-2	TGTGCCAGCAGTTACTCGAACACGGCCACCGGGGAGCTGTTTTTT	CASSYSNTATGELFF
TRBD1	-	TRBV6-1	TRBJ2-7	TGTGCCAGCAGTGAAACAGGGGTCAACTACGAGCAGTACTTC	CASSETGVNYEQYF
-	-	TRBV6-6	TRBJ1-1	TGTGCCAGCAGTTACTCTCTGAACACTGAAGCTTTCTTT	CASSYSLNTEAFF
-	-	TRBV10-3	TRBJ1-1	TGTGCCATCAGTGAGAATGGACAAATGAACACTGAAGCTTTCTTT	CAISENGQMNTEAFF
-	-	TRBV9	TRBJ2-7	TGTGCCAGCAGCGTAGAATGGGGTCCCTACGAGCAGTACTTC	CASSVEWGPYEQYF
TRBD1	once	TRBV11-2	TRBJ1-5	TGTGCCAGCAGCCCCGGAACAGGGGGCAATCAGCCCCAGCATTTT	CASSPGTGGNQPQHF
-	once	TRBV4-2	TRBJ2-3	TGTGCCAGCAGCCAAGCGTCCGGGATGGCAGATACGCAGTATTTT	CASSQASGMADTQYF
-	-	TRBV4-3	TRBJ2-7	TGCGCCAGCAGCCAAGACCCTCGGGAGCTGTACGAGCAGTACTTC	CASSQDPRELYEQYF
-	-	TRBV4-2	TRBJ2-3	TGTGCCAGCAGCCCCGGGACGGATACGCAGTATTTT	CASSPGTDTQYF
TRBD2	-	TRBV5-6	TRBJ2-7	TGTGCCAGCAGCTGGGGCTCCGGGGGGAACGAGCAGTACTTC	CASSWGSGGNEQYF
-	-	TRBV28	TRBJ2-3	TGTGCCAGCAGTCGGTCGGTAGACCCAGATACGCAGTATTTT	CASSRSVDPDTQYF
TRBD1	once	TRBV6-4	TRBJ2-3	TGTGCCAGCAGTGACCCCGGGACAGGGTTGTATACGCAGTATTTT	CASSDPGTGLYTQYF
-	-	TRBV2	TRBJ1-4	TGTGCCAGCAGTTTCCGACAATCTGAAAAACTGTTTTTT	CASSFRQSEKLFF
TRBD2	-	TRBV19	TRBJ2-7	TGTGCCAGTAGTATAGCCCATCAGCGGGGGGTCGACGAGCAGTACTTC	CASSIAHQRGVDEQYF
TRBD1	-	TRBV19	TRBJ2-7	TGTGCCACATCCCCGCAGGGGGCGCCGGGCGAGCAGTACTTC	CATSPQGAPGEQYF
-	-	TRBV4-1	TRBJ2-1	TGCGCCAGCAGGGGCTCTACCTACAATGAGCAGTTCTTC	CASRGSTYNEQFF
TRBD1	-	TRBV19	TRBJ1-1	TGTGCCAGTATGACAGGGGGCACTGAAGCTTTCTTT	CASMTGGTEAFF
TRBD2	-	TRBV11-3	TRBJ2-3	TGTGCCAGCAGCTTATCGACTAGCGGGGGGTCCACAGATACGCAGTATTTT	CASSLSTSGGSTDTQYF
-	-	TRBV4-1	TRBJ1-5	TGCGCCAGCAGCCAAGAGTCCTACGGCAGCAATCAGCCCCAGCATTTT	CASSQESYGSNQPQHF
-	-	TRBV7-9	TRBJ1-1	TGTGCCAGCAGCTTAGAGGCAAGGGAAGCTTTCTTT	CASSLEAREAFF
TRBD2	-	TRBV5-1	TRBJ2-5	TGCGCCAGCAGCTTGTCTAGCGGGGGGGCCGGAGAGACCCAGTACTTC	CASSLSSGGAGETQYF
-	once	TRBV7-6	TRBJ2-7	TGTGCCAGCAGCTTTGGTTCAGAGCGGGAGCAGTACTTC	CASSFGSEREQYF
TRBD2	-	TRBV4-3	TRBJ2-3	TGCGCCAGCAGCCAAGGGGAGGCTAGCGGACCCACAGATACGCAGTATTTT	CASSQGEASGPTDTQYF
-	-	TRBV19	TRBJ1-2	TGTGCCAGTATTGGAACTGAGCCTAACTATGGCTACACCTTC	CASIGTEPNYGYTF
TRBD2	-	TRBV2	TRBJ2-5	TGTGCCAGCACGGGAGGGGGGGGCGCAGAGACCCAGTACTTC	CASTGGGGAETQYF
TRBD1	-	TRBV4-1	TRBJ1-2	TGCGCCAGCAGCCAAGATCCGGGACAGGGCGGAAACTATGGCTACACCTTC	CASSQDPGQGGNYGYTF
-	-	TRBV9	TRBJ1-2	TGTGCCAGCAGCGAGGCGGCAGGGCATGGTGGCTACACCTTC	CASSEAAGHGGYTF
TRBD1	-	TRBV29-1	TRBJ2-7	TGCAGCGTTCTGACAGGGGCCAACTACGAGCAGTACTTC	CSVLTGANYEQYF
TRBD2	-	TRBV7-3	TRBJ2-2	TGTGCCAGCAGTCCCGACGGACTAGCGGGGAAAAACACCGGGGAGCTGTTTTTT	CASSPDGLAGKNTGELFF
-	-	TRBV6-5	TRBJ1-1	TGTGCCAGCAGCACAACCCTGAACACTGAAGCTTTCTTT	CASSTTLNTEAFF
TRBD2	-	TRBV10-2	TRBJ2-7	TGCGCCAGCAGTGACCCCGGGACTAGCGGGGGGGGGTACGAGCAGTACTTC	CASSDPGTSGGGYEQYF
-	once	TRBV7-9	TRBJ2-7	TGTGCCAGCAGTCGGACAACCTCCTACGAGCAGTACTTC	CASSRTTSYEQYF
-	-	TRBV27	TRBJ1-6	TGTGCCAGCAGTTTAGGGGCAGCCTATAATTCACCCCTCCACTTT	CASSLGAAYNSPLHF
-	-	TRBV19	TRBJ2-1	TGTGCCAGTAGGGGGACCACTGGGGCCTACAATGAGCAGTTCTTC	CASRGTTGAYNEQFF
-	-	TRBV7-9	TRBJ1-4	TGTGCCAGCAGGGAAACTAATGAAAAACTGTTTTTT	CASRETNEKLFF
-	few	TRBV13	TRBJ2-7	TGTGCCAGCAGCTTTGCCCGACGGGATATGGACGAGCAGTACTTC	CASSFARRDMDEQYF
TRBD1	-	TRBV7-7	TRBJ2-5	TGTGCCAGCAGCCCGGAACAACTGGGACAGCAGACCCAGTACTTC	CASSPEQLGQQTQYF
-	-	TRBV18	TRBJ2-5	TGTGCCAGCTCACCACCGTATTCGGTAGCCGGAGAGAAGGAGACCCAGTACTTC	CASSPPYSVAGEKETQYF